Detailed here is one T cell receptor beta chain. The data were obtained in a study of blood T cell repertoires in COVID-19. Study summary: The analysed material was cDNA or gDNA that came from T cells, B-cell-depleted T cells, or PBMCs.

Source study methods: Nucleated cell number was recorded as an estimate derived from reference gene primer amplification. Profiling relied on immunoSEQ multiplex PCR, and the TCRdb table lists in-frame clones only, not all of them. V and J calls and clone size come straight from that table; D and trimming were deduced from the DNA. Of around 170,000 clones listed, more than 70% are singletons. This clonotype originated in a man between 45 and 60 years old with active or convalescent COVID-19. The sample was peripheral blood.

The CDR3 bases are TGTGCCAGTAGCACAGGGGGGAACATTCAGTACTTC. Translating gives CASSTGGNIQYF. The chain carries TRBV19 and TRBJ2-4, with TRBD1 identical over 8 bases. Germline V CDR1 and CDR2: LNHDA, SQIVND (reference sequence). This CDR3 is built from 12 residues. Trimming at V came to 6 bases and at J to 7 bases, leaving 2 bases not matched to a gene.